This T cell receptor (beta chain) came from a study of T cell responses to AZD1222 COVID-19 vaccine. The CDR3 extends over 13 amino acids. Trimming took 1 base from V and 5 from J, leaving 6 bases between them. Germline V lookup: CDR1 LNHDA, CDR2 SQIVND (reference sequence). TCRdb keeps only in-frame clones here, not all; method: immunoSEQ multiplex PCR. The sample comprises around 260,000 clones, approximately 93% of which are singletons, and roughly 0.6% rests with the top ten. On this clone: Its antigen is still unknown.

Study conclusions and caveats: Among those given AZD1222, only five to seven were seropositive at baseline. Rises in breadth and depth of Spike-specific TCRs came after two AZD1222 doses.

The chain combines TRBV19 with TRBJ1-5; no reliable D call. This TCR was recovered from an adult in good health. Material: peripheral blood, obtained on day 0 of AZD1222 vaccination. The CDR3 nucleotides are TGTGCCAGTAGTATAGCGAGGGATCAGCCCCAGCATTTT. This gives the protein CASSIARDQPQHF.